The entry below describes one TCR beta chain. This sample was taken from a study of blood T cell repertoires in COVID-19. Across the whole study: Some COVID-19 samples were acute and others convalescent; all came from the United States, Italy and Spain. T cells, B-cell-depleted T cells, or PBMCs supplied cDNA or gDNA.

Assay: immunoSEQ multiplex PCR; the TCRdb copy retains only in-frame clones and omits some. The data contain around 210,000 clones, over 70% of them singletons. This CDR3 is 15 amino acids long. Trimming shortened V by 7 bases and J by 1 base, and 13 bases separated the two germline ends. The V gene's germline CDR1 is SGHTA and CDR2 FQGNSA. The origin of this receptor is a woman in her 70s with acute or convalescent COVID-19. This rearrangement joins TRBV7-2 to TRBJ2-2, with D perhaps TRBD2 (6 bases). The source material was peripheral blood. The CDR3 reads CASNFGGKNTGELFF. The CDR3 region has the DNA TGTGCCAGCAATTTCGGCGGGAAGAACACCGGGGAGCTGTTTTTT.